The source of this TCR beta chain is a study of T-cell reconstitution after alpha-beta-depleted transplantation in children. Regarding the study as a whole: Roughly two months post-transplant, alpha-beta T cells reportedly originated from several hundred graft clones that had expanded.

The germline V gene has CDR1 DFQATT and CDR2 SNEGSKA (reference sequence). CDR3 length equals 11 residues. Trimming took off 7 bases at V and 2 bases at J, with 9 bases between the two ends. In this sample, this clonotype turned up many times. As yet, its antigen is unknown. A TCRbeta library incorporating unique molecular identifiers was prepared. TCRdb passed the PCR reads through MiXCR, listing each CDR3 protein once. The sample lists some 600,000 distinct CDR3 sequences; around 13% were seen once. The sequenced sample was PBMCs, mostly from graft donor cells, obtained 360 days after TCRalphabeta/CD19-depleted stem cell transplant. This chain connects TRBV20-1 to TRBJ2-7, with a possible D match to TRBD1 (5 bases). The sequence came from a male patient aged 5 to 17 who had a stem cell transplant for acute myeloid leukemia, so the T cells may come from the graft donor. The CDR3 coding sequence is TGCAGTGGACAGACAACCTACGAGCAGTACTTC. Its translation: CSGQTTYEQYF.